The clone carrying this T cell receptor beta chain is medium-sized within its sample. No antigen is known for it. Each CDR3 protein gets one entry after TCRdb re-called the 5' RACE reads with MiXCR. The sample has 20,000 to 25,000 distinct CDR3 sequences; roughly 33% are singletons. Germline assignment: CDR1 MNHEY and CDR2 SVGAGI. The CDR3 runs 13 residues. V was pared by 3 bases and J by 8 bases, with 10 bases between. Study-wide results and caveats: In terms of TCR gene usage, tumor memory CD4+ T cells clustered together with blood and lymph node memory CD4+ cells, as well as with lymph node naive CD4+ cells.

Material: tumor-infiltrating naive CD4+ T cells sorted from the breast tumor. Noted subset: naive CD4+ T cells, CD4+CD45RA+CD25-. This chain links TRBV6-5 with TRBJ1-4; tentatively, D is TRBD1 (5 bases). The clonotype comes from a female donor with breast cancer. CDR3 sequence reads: CASSYLSGEKLFF. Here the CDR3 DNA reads TGTGCCAGCAGTTATCTCTCAGGGGAAAAACTGTTTTTT.